One sample yielded the 26 T cell receptor beta chains listed below, sequenced in a study of T cell clonality in common variable immunodeficiency. The repertoire was sequenced with immunoSEQ multiplex PCR; TCRdb's copy has only in-frame clones and lacks some. Recorded here are tens of thousands of clones, none singletons. These TCRs are of unknown antigen specificity. The study's findings and limits: Fewer deletions and N-nucleotide insertions were reportedly seen in common variable immunodeficiency TCR beta sequences.

What was sequenced was peripheral blood mononuclear cells. These receptors came from a human donor with common variable immunodeficiency.

This clone was seen ten or more times. Coverage ceases 3 residues before the CDR3 finishes, and the germline J gene fills in the end. The V gene is TRBV7-6, the J gene TRBJ2-7, with 9 positions matching TRBD2. Germline lookup yields CDR1 SGHVS and CDR2 FNYEAQ. V shed 5 bases and J 4 bases; nucleotides not matched to a gene: 3. The CDR3 extends over 13 amino acids. The DNA read from the CDR3 is TGTGCCAGCAGCGCTCTAGCGGGGTACGAG. Its translation: CASSALAGYE. The complete CDR3 reads CASSALAGYEQYF.

This clone was detected ten times or more. The observed sequence ends 3 residues before the CDR3 terminus, with the missing tail filled in from the germline J gene. The chain combines TRBV6-2 or TRBV6-3 with TRBJ1-2, with 9 bases matching TRBD1. There are 13 residues in the CDR3. Germline lookup yields CDR1 MNHEY and CDR2 SVGEGT. The sequenced CDR3 bases are TGTGCCAGCATATTACAGGGGGCGGGGGGC. This translates into CASILQGAGG. From start to end, the CDR3 is CASILQGAGGYTF.

This clone was found many times. Read sequence stops 3 residues before the CDR3 end, and the germline J gene provides the missing end. V gene TRBV20-1 combines with J gene TRBJ2-1; D uncertain. The CDR3 extends over 13 amino acids. CDR1 is DFQATT, CDR2 SNEGSKA, per germline (reference sequence). V gave up 2 bases and J gave up 7 bases, with 12 bases separating them. The sequenced part of the CDR3 DNA is TGCAGTGCTAGATCAGGCTCTATAAATGAG. It encodes CSARSGSINE. The entire CDR3 protein is CSARSGSINEQFF.

In this sample, this clone turned up many times. The read finishes 3 residues shy of the CDR3 end, and the germline J gene is used to complete it. The V gene is TRBV4-1, the J gene TRBJ1-1; maybe TRBD1 (5 bases). The V end was cut by 0 bases, the J end by 4 bases, with 9 bases between. Looked up from germline, CDR1 is MGHRA and CDR2 is YSYEKL. The CDR3 is 14 amino acids. The CDR3 reads CASSQDRASTEAFF. The part of the CDR3 DNA that was read is TGCGCCAGCAGCCAAGACAGGGCGAGCACTGAA.

As for this clone: The missing CDR3 end, 3 residues past where the read stops, is filled in from the germline J gene. The V gene is TRBV2, the J gene TRBJ1-4, with a tentative D call TRBD1 (6 bases). V gave up 10 bases and J gave up 5 bases, with 8 bases separating them. This CDR3 is built from 11 residues. Per germline, CDR1 SNHLY and CDR2 FYNNEI. The CDR3 loop reads CAMGTNEKLFF. CDR3 bases read: TGTGCCATGGGGACAAATGAAAAA.

As concerns this clone: Coverage ceases 3 residues before the CDR3 finishes, and the germline J gene fills in the end. The V call is TRBV6-1, the J call TRBJ1-6; D remains ambiguous. The CDR3 is 17 residues long. Trimming pared 0 bases from V and 12 bases from J, leaving 21 bases between. Germline-derived CDR1 and CDR2 are MNHNS and SASEGT. The CDR3: CASSEAAWAGYYVPLHF. Partial CDR3 DNA: TGTGCCAGCAGTGAAGCGGCTTGGGCAGGATATTATGTACCC.

This clone was counted many times. The CDR3: CASSETGTSQPQHF. The CDR3 DNA, read in part, is TGTGCCAGTAGTGAGACAGGGACCTCTCAGCCC. V is TRBV19 and J is TRBJ1-5, with 7 bases aligning to TRBD1. The CDR3 end is not reached by the read, which stops 3 residues before it; the germline J gene fills it in. The J segment lost 6 bases and the V segment lost 5 bases, leaving 7 bases of the junction unmatched. Germline CDR1 reads LNHDA; CDR2 reads SQIVND (reference sequence). The CDR3 is 14 residues long.

This clone was found many times. The read halts 3 residues ahead of the CDR3 end, with the missing end drawn from the germline J gene. The chain employs TRBV29-1 and TRBJ2-1; 7 nucleotides match TRBD2. This CDR3 is 17 amino acids long. Germline V lookup: CDR1 SQVTM, CDR2 ANQGSEA. The trim removed 4 bases at V and 1 base at J, leaving 13 bases unmatched. The sequenced part of the CDR3 DNA is TGCAGCGTTGCGGGGGGAGGGAGGGGAGCGTCCTACAATGAG. Translating it yields CSVAGGGRGASYNE. The entire CDR3 is CSVAGGGRGASYNEQFF.

A few counts support this clone. The sequenced fragment ends 3 residues before the CDR3 boundary, so the rest is inferred from the germline J gene. The V and J genes are TRBV20-1 and TRBJ2-3; TRBD2 might be the D (6 bases). From germline, CDR1 is DFQATT and CDR2 SNEGSKA (reference sequence). This CDR3 comprises 13 residues. With 8 bases removed from V and 2 bases from J, the gap between germline ends came to 14 bases. The CDR3 sequence is CSRFSGATDTQYF. The CDR3 DNA, read in part, is TGCAGTCGATTTAGCGGAGCCACAGATACG.

This clone was found many times. From the germline J gene comes the end of the CDR3, since the read stops 3 residues before it. This sequence joins TRBV5-6 and TRBJ1-5, with D possibly being TRBD1 (6 bases). The V gene's germline CDR1 is SGHDT and CDR2 YYEEEE. There are 15 residues in the CDR3. Trimming removed 0 bases at V and 5 bases at J, with 12 bases between. CDR3 DNA (partial): TGTGCCAGCAGCTTGGGAGGGGGAAGGTATCAGCCC. It codes for CASSLGGGRYQP. The complete CDR3 protein is CASSLGGGRYQPQHF.

This clone was seen repeatedly, ten times or more. Coverage ceases 3 residues before the CDR3 finishes, and the germline J gene fills in the end. The V gene is TRBV10-3, the J gene TRBJ2-3; a possible D gene is TRBD2 (6 bases). Trimming shortened V by 7 bases and J by 3 bases, and 20 bases separated the two germline ends. CDR1 ENHRY and CDR2 SYGVKD come from the germline V gene. CDR3 length equals 16 residues. The CDR3 loop is CAITVGLGGNTDTQYF. Partial CDR3 DNA: TGTGCCATCACTGTTGGGCTGGGCGGGAATACAGATACG.

This clone was observed at least ten times. The read finishes 3 residues shy of the CDR3 end, and the germline J gene is used to complete it. The J gene is TRBJ1-2, the V gene TRBV2; a weak D match, TRBD1 (5 bases). Germline assignment: CDR1 SNHLY and CDR2 FYNNEI. The CDR3 is 14 residues long. Between the trimmed V and J ends, which lost 11 bases and 6 bases, there was a span of 22 bases. CDR3 bases read: TGTGCCGGTTGGGGCATTAGGACGGAAAATGGC. It codes for CAGWGIRTENG. The whole CDR3 is CAGWGIRTENGYTF.

This clone has at least ten counts. Sequencing ends 3 residues short of the CDR3 end; the germline J gene provides the rest. The chain links TRBV7-9 to TRBJ2-1; 12 nucleotides agree with TRBD2. The ends lost 1 base at V and 9 bases at J; junction bases unmatched: 4. Germline values: CDR1 SEHNR, CDR2 FQNEAQ (reference sequence). This CDR3 region has 15 residues. CDR3 DNA, as far as it was read: TGTGCCAGCAGCTTAGGACTAGCGGGAGCAGTTGAG. Protein: CASSLGLAGAVE. The whole CDR3 protein is CASSLGLAGAVEQFF.

Turning to this clone: The read ends 3 residues early relative to the CDR3; the germline J gene fills the gap. The chain joins TRBV6-7 to TRBJ1-5; D uncertain. TRBV6-7 is classed as an ORF, of uncertain function. This CDR3 has 12 residues. The V end lost 8 bases, the J end lost 0 bases, and 5 bases lay between the germline ends. CDR3 sequence reads: CASLYSNQPQHF. The covered CDR3 bases are TGTGCCAGCCTCTATAGCAATCAGCCC.

This clone was detected only a few times. The sequence runs out 3 residues before the end of the CDR3; the remainder is reconstructed from the germline J gene. The chain has TRBV2 and TRBJ2-7; 10 bases are a match to TRBD2. The CDR3 has 13 residues. Germline V gives CDR1 SNHLY, CDR2 FYNNEI. V was pared by 8 bases and J by 0 bases, with 1 base of the junction left unmatched. The DNA read from the CDR3 is TGTGCCAGCGCTAGCGGGAGCTCCTACGAG. This translates into CASASGSSYE. The whole CDR3 protein reads CASASGSSYEQYF. Full variable domain (missing parts from reference TRBV2 and TRBJ2-7): EPEVTQTPSHQVTQMGQEVILRCVPISNHLYFYWYRQILGQKVEFLVSFYNNEISEKSEIFDDQFSVERPDGSNFTLKIRSTKLEDSAMYFCASASGSSYEQYFGPGTRLTVT.

This clone was observed at least ten times. The read finishes 3 residues shy of the CDR3 end, and the germline J gene is used to complete it. The chain is built from TRBV20-1 and TRBJ1-1; D is uncertain. The V gene lost 0 bases and the J gene lost 6 bases, with 8 bases spanning the gap. Per germline, CDR1 DFQATT and CDR2 SNEGSKA (reference sequence). The CDR3 is made up of 12 amino acids. The part of the CDR3 DNA that was read is TGCAGTGCTAGAGAAGGCGGCTCTGAA. Residues: CSAREGGSE. Given in full, the CDR3 is CSAREGGSEAFF.

Points on this clone: This may arise from a read error, as a much more abundant clone is one base away. Other DNA sequences in this sample translate to the same CDR3. The CDR3 bases that were read are TGTGCCAGCTCACCTCGGCCTAGCGGGTCAGAGACC. Its protein product is CASSPRPSGSET. The CDR3, in full, reads CASSPRPSGSETQYF. The chain recombines TRBV18 with TRBJ2-5; 8 bases match TRBD2. The read is 3 residues too short to cover the CDR3 end, so that end is filled in from the germline J gene. The germline gives CDR1 KGHSH, CDR2 LQKENI. The CDR3 has 15 amino acids. Trimming cost V 3 bases and J 4 bases; bases outside gene matches: 7.

This clone turned up a few times. Partial CDR3 DNA: TGTGCCAGCAGCTTAGCCCAGGTGGCCTACGAG. Translated, it gives CASSLAQVAYE. From start to end, the CDR3 is CASSLAQVAYEQYF. This sequence joins TRBV7-8 and TRBJ2-7; no definite D call. From the germline J gene comes the end of the CDR3, since the read stops 3 residues before it. The CDR3 runs to 14 residues. Germline V gene sequence: CDR1 SGHVS, CDR2 FQNEAQ. The V and J ends lost 0 bases and 2 bases respectively, with 8 bases between them.

This clone was counted only a few times. The read terminates 3 residues ahead of where the CDR3 ends, so the germline J gene completes it. The chain carries TRBV5-8 and TRBJ2-3; TRBD2 might be the D (6 bases). The V gene's germline CDR1 is SGHTS and CDR2 YDEGEE. Deletions cut 2 bases from V and 3 bases from J, with 10 bases between. The CDR3 extends over 14 amino acids. The CDR3 DNA, read in part, is TGTGCCAGCAGCTTATTTAGCGGAACAGATACG. Protein sequence: CASSLFSGTDT. The whole CDR3 reads CASSLFSGTDTQYF.

This clone was seen ten or more times. From the germline J gene comes the end of the CDR3, since the read stops 3 residues before it. The chain has TRBV20-1 and TRBJ1-2; 9 bases are a match to TRBD1. This CDR3 is 14 amino acids long. V shed 5 bases, J shed 4 bases, and the junction held 8 bases outside the gene matches. Germline assignment: CDR1 DFQATT and CDR2 SNEGSKA (reference sequence). The CDR3 bases that were read are TGCAGTGCTCCCCGGACAGGGGCTACCTATGGC. Translation gives CSAPRTGATYG. The whole CDR3 sequence is CSAPRTGATYGYTF.

This clone was counted many times. The CDR3 end is not reached by the read, which stops 3 residues before it; the germline J gene fills it in. The rearrangement links TRBV19 to TRBJ1-6; D possibly corresponds to TRBD1 (6 bases). The germline V gene has CDR1 LNHDA and CDR2 SQIVND (reference sequence). The CDR3 extends over 16 amino acids. Trimming took 3 bases from V and 7 from J, leaving 16 bases between them. This CDR3 is CASSISPGTPNSPLHF. The covered CDR3 bases are TGTGCCAGTAGTATTAGTCCCGGGACACCGAATTCACCC.

This clone was recorded at least ten times. The read falls 3 residues short of the CDR3 end, and the missing part is taken from the germline J gene. This sequence joins TRBV19 and TRBJ2-1, with 11 bases fitting TRBD2. Germline assignment: CDR1 LNHDA and CDR2 SQIVND (reference sequence). V was pared by 4 bases and J by 0 bases, with 2 bases of the junction left unmatched. The CDR3 contains 16 residues. The covered CDR3 bases are TGTGCCAGTAGTAGACTAGCGGGAAGCTCCTACAATGAG. This codes for CASSRLAGSSYNE. From start to end, the CDR3 is CASSRLAGSSYNEQFF.

This clone was counted ten times or more. Sequencing ends 3 residues short of the CDR3 end; the germline J gene provides the rest. The V and J genes are TRBV19 and TRBJ2-5; D is unresolved. There are 16 residues in the CDR3. Per germline, CDR1 LNHDA and CDR2 SQIVND (reference sequence). The V end lost 0 bases, the J end lost 4 bases, and 15 bases lay between the germline ends. The covered CDR3 bases are TGTGCCAGTAGTATAGACGGCGGCGGAACCCCAGAGACC. Translating it yields CASSIDGGGTPET. The whole CDR3 is CASSIDGGGTPETQYF.

On this clone: The read gets to within 3 residues of the CDR3 end, and the germline J gene fills in the rest. The chain joins TRBV30 to TRBJ2-7, with TRBD2 as a possible D gene (6 bases). Germline V lookup: CDR1 GTSNPN, CDR2 SVGIG (reference sequence). The CDR3 runs 12 residues. Trimming removed 8 bases from V and 2 bases from J, with 13 bases in between. The CDR3 spells CAGGYRPYEQYF. CDR3 DNA (partial): TGTGCCGGAGGGTACAGGCCCTACGAG.

At least ten counts were recorded for this clone. The CDR3 extends 3 residues past the end of the read, so its final part is completed from the germline J gene. The chain has TRBV5-5 and TRBJ2-7; possible D gene TRBD2, 8 bases. Germline values: CDR1 SGHKS, CDR2 YYEKEE (reference sequence). V was trimmed by 4 bases and J by 3 bases, leaving 17 bases between them. The CDR3 extends over 15 amino acids. CDR3 bases read: TGTGCCAGCAGCCAGGGGGTCGGGGGGGTCTACGAG. It translates to CASSQGVGGVYE. The full CDR3 protein reads CASSQGVGGVYEQYF.

Ten or more counts support this clone. The read stops 3 residues short of the end of the CDR3; the missing end is completed from the germline J gene. The chain uses TRBV19 and TRBJ2-3; 10 nucleotides agree with TRBD2. This CDR3 is built from 15 residues. Germline lookup yields CDR1 LNHDA and CDR2 SQIVND (reference sequence). V lost 6 bases, J lost 2 bases, and 5 bases stayed unmatched. CDR3 DNA, as far as it was read: TGTGCCAGTAGCCCGACTAGCGGGTTCACAGATACG. It yields the protein CASSPTSGFTDT. The whole CDR3 protein reads CASSPTSGFTDTQYF.